The rows below give T cell receptor beta chains drawn from one sample of a study of T-cell memory formation after mild COVID-19. TCRdb called the 5' RACE reads again in MiXCR, with one record for every CDR3 protein. The sample has 35,000 to 45,000 distinct CDR3 sequences; about 7.1% are singletons. The sample was PBMCs or a T cell subset sorted from them (not recorded which). All receptors derive from a man aged 18 to 30 who had mild COVID-19 (a few samples of this study predate the infection). Cell type and time point are not known. Each CDR3 is given with its conserved first and last residue. Each record gives: V gene, CDR3 length, J gene, D gene, clone size, CDR3 protein, CDR3 DNA. A D gene is named only where the DNA matches it firmly. Only some rows state a clone size, as once, few, many or a class for expanded clones.

V gene: TRBV28
CDR3 length: 13
J gene: TRBJ2-4
D gene: TRBD1
clone size: NA
CDR3 protein: CASSRPDRGVQYF
CDR3 DNA: TGTGCCAGCAGCCGCCCTGACAGGGGCGTTCAGTACTTC

V gene: TRBV7-2
CDR3 length: 15
J gene: TRBJ2-2
D gene: TRBD1
clone size: few
CDR3 protein: CASNYRDSINRELFF
CDR3 DNA: TGTGCCAGCAACTACCGGGACAGTATTAACCGGGAGCTGTTTTTT

V gene: TRBV20-1
CDR3 length: 11
J gene: TRBJ1-1
D gene: NA
clone size: few
CDR3 protein: CSAEGGPEAFF
CDR3 DNA: TGCAGTGCCGAAGGCGGGCCTGAAGCTTTCTTT

V gene: TRBV7-2
CDR3 length: 19
J gene: TRBJ2-6
D gene: NA
clone size: many
CDR3 protein: CASSSFPGQVYSGANVLTF
CDR3 DNA: TGTGCCAGCAGCTCCTTCCCGGGACAAGTATACTCTGGGGCCAACGTCCTGACTTTC

V gene: TRBV4-1
CDR3 length: 17
J gene: TRBJ2-3
D gene: TRBD2
clone size: NA
CDR3 protein: CASSQEWASGGTDTQYF
CDR3 DNA: TGCGCCAGCAGCCAAGAATGGGCTAGCGGGGGCACAGATACGCAGTATTTT

V gene: TRBV5-5
CDR3 length: 15
J gene: TRBJ1-6
D gene: NA
clone size: NA
CDR3 protein: CASSFGESTASPLHF
CDR3 DNA: TGTGCCAGCAGCTTTGGAGAGTCAACAGCTTCACCCCTCCACTTT

V gene: TRBV12-3/TRBV12-4
CDR3 length: 13
J gene: TRBJ2-1
D gene: NA
clone size: few
CDR3 protein: CASSPLAGAVQFF
CDR3 DNA: TGTGCCAGCAGTCCCCTCGCGGGGGCGGTGCAGTTCTTC

V gene: TRBV9
CDR3 length: 18
J gene: TRBJ2-2
D gene: TRBD1
clone size: few
CDR3 protein: CASSARSGTGGDTGELFF
CDR3 DNA: TGTGCCAGCAGCGCCCGATCCGGGACAGGGGGCGACACCGGGGAGCTGTTTTTT

V gene: TRBV20-1
CDR3 length: 11
J gene: TRBJ1-1
D gene: NA
clone size: many
CDR3 protein: CSATTGILAFF
CDR3 DNA: TGCAGTGCAACCACAGGGATTCTAGCTTTCTTT

V gene: TRBV4-3
CDR3 length: 16
J gene: TRBJ2-3
D gene: TRBD2
clone size: many
CDR3 protein: CASSQFSGGGTDTQYF
CDR3 DNA: TGCGCCAGCAGCCAATTTTCCGGGGGGGGCACAGATACGCAGTATTTT

V gene: TRBV27
CDR3 length: 12
J gene: TRBJ1-1
D gene: TRBD1
clone size: NA
CDR3 protein: CASSPPRGKAFF
CDR3 DNA: TGTGCCAGCAGTCCCCCCAGGGGGAAGGCTTTCTTT

V gene: TRBV7-6
CDR3 length: 19
J gene: TRBJ2-4
D gene: TRBD2
clone size: many
CDR3 protein: CASIKARTSGGGAKNIQYF
CDR3 DNA: TGTGCCAGCATCAAAGCCCGGACTAGCGGTGGGGGAGCCAAAAACATTCAGTACTTC

V gene: TRBV10-3
CDR3 length: 14
J gene: TRBJ1-5
D gene: NA
clone size: few
CDR3 protein: CAISERGDDQPQHF
CDR3 DNA: TGTGCCATCAGTGAGCGAGGGGACGATCAGCCCCAGCATTTT

V gene: TRBV29-1
CDR3 length: 14
J gene: TRBJ2-1
D gene: NA
clone size: many
CDR3 protein: CSVETRERDNEQFF
CDR3 DNA: TGCAGCGTTGAAACCCGGGAAAGGGACAATGAGCAGTTCTTC

V gene: TRBV12-3/TRBV12-4
CDR3 length: 13
J gene: TRBJ1-1
D gene: TRBD1
clone size: NA
CDR3 protein: CASSLGGQVEGFF
CDR3 DNA: TGTGCCAGCAGTTTAGGGGGACAGGTCGAAGGTTTCTTT

V gene: TRBV4-3
CDR3 length: 17
J gene: TRBJ2-6
D gene: NA
clone size: few
CDR3 protein: CASSQGVASSGANVLTF
CDR3 DNA: TGCGCCAGCAGCCAAGGGGTCGCGAGCTCTGGGGCCAACGTCCTGACTTTC

V gene: TRBV12-3/TRBV12-4
CDR3 length: 13
J gene: TRBJ2-5
D gene: NA
clone size: medium-sized
CDR3 protein: CASSSSGPETQYF
CDR3 DNA: TGTGCCAGCAGTTCGTCCGGTCCCGAGACCCAGTACTTC

V gene: TRBV4-3
CDR3 length: 16
J gene: TRBJ1-3
D gene: NA
clone size: NA
CDR3 protein: CASSQDTRGPGNTIYF
CDR3 DNA: TGCGCCAGCAGCCAAGATACACGGGGCCCTGGAAACACCATATATTTT

V gene: TRBV7-3
CDR3 length: 15
J gene: TRBJ2-5
D gene: TRBD1
clone size: few
CDR3 protein: CASSFWTGPQETQYF
CDR3 DNA: TGTGCCAGCAGCTTTTGGACAGGACCACAAGAGACCCAGTACTTC

V gene: TRBV6-2/TRBV6-3
CDR3 length: 12
J gene: TRBJ2-1
D gene: NA
clone size: NA
CDR3 protein: CASSYYAGGEFF
CDR3 DNA: TGTGCCAGCAGTTACTATGCCGGGGGAGAGTTCTTC

V gene: TRBV5-1
CDR3 length: 13
J gene: TRBJ1-1
D gene: NA
clone size: few
CDR3 protein: CASSWGSDAEAFF
CDR3 DNA: TGCGCCAGCAGTTGGGGCTCGGATGCTGAAGCTTTCTTT

V gene: TRBV7-2
CDR3 length: 13
J gene: TRBJ1-1
D gene: NA
clone size: many
CDR3 protein: CASSFIGNTEAFF
CDR3 DNA: TGTGCCAGCAGCTTCATAGGGAACACTGAAGCTTTCTTT

V gene: TRBV12-3/TRBV12-4
CDR3 length: 16
J gene: TRBJ1-4
D gene: TRBD1
clone size: few
CDR3 protein: CASSLSSGGGNEKLFF
CDR3 DNA: TGTGCCAGCAGTTTAAGCTCAGGGGGAGGGAATGAAAAACTGTTTTTT

V gene: TRBV7-2
CDR3 length: 14
J gene: TRBJ1-2
D gene: TRBD1
clone size: many
CDR3 protein: CASKTGDANYGYTF
CDR3 DNA: TGTGCCAGCAAAACAGGGGACGCTAACTATGGCTACACCTTC

V gene: TRBV5-1
CDR3 length: 12
J gene: TRBJ2-5
D gene: NA
clone size: many
CDR3 protein: CASSGDQETQYF
CDR3 DNA: TGCGCCAGCAGCGGGGACCAAGAGACCCAGTACTTC

V gene: TRBV28
CDR3 length: 14
J gene: TRBJ1-3
D gene: NA
clone size: NA
CDR3 protein: CASRGSISGNTIYF
CDR3 DNA: TGTGCCAGCAGAGGTAGTATCTCTGGAAACACCATATATTTT

V gene: TRBV5-1
CDR3 length: 15
J gene: TRBJ1-1
D gene: TRBD1
clone size: many
CDR3 protein: CASSSGTGQATEAFF
CDR3 DNA: TGCGCCAGCAGCTCCGGGACAGGGCAGGCGACTGAAGCTTTCTTT

V gene: TRBV7-8
CDR3 length: 14
J gene: TRBJ2-5
D gene: NA
clone size: many
CDR3 protein: CASSLGRNRETQYF
CDR3 DNA: TGTGCCAGCAGCTTAGGACGTAACCGAGAGACCCAGTACTTC

V gene: TRBV4-1
CDR3 length: 16
J gene: TRBJ1-3
D gene: NA
clone size: NA
CDR3 protein: CASSQAGGPTGNTIYF
CDR3 DNA: TGCGCCAGCAGCCAAGCCGGCGGCCCCACTGGAAACACCATATATTTT

V gene: TRBV7-6
CDR3 length: 15
J gene: TRBJ1-1
D gene: NA
clone size: many
CDR3 protein: CASSYRTGGDTEAFF
CDR3 DNA: TGTGCCAGCAGCTATCGGACCGGGGGTGACACTGAAGCTTTCTTT

V gene: TRBV7-9
CDR3 length: 15
J gene: TRBJ2-3
D gene: TRBD1
clone size: many
CDR3 protein: CASSLGQGFTDTQYF
CDR3 DNA: TGTGCCAGCAGCCTCGGACAGGGCTTCACAGATACGCAGTATTTT

V gene: TRBV5-8
CDR3 length: 14
J gene: TRBJ2-3
D gene: TRBD2
clone size: many
CDR3 protein: CASSLLAGGDTQYF
CDR3 DNA: TGTGCCAGCAGCCTACTAGCGGGGGGGGATACGCAGTATTTT

V gene: TRBV19
CDR3 length: 14
J gene: TRBJ2-3
D gene: NA
clone size: NA
CDR3 protein: CASSIDGATDTQYF
CDR3 DNA: TGTGCCAGTAGTATAGACGGGGCCACAGATACGCAGTATTTT

V gene: TRBV18
CDR3 length: 14
J gene: TRBJ2-7
D gene: NA
clone size: few
CDR3 protein: CASSPPYTSYEQYF
CDR3 DNA: TGTGCCAGCTCACCACCTTACACCTCCTACGAGCAGTACTTC

V gene: TRBV4-1
CDR3 length: 17
J gene: TRBJ2-5
D gene: TRBD2
clone size: NA
CDR3 protein: CASSQSPTGGWQETQYF
CDR3 DNA: TGCGCCAGCAGCCAAAGTCCCACGGGGGGGTGGCAAGAGACCCAGTACTTC

V gene: TRBV6-5
CDR3 length: 15
J gene: TRBJ1-4
D gene: NA
clone size: few
CDR3 protein: CASSSRGGTNEKLFF
CDR3 DNA: TGTGCCAGCAGTTCCCGGGGGGGAACTAATGAAAAACTGTTTTTT

V gene: TRBV7-3
CDR3 length: 15
J gene: TRBJ2-3
D gene: TRBD1
clone size: NA
CDR3 protein: CASRDTGVGEGTQYF
CDR3 DNA: TGTGCCAGCAGAGATACAGGGGTTGGGGAAGGTACGCAGTATTTT

V gene: TRBV7-9
CDR3 length: 15
J gene: TRBJ2-1
D gene: TRBD2
clone size: NA
CDR3 protein: CASSLAAGGYNEQFF
CDR3 DNA: TGTGCCAGCAGCTTAGCGGCGGGGGGGTACAATGAGCAGTTCTTC

V gene: TRBV4-2
CDR3 length: 12
J gene: TRBJ2-1
D gene: NA
clone size: NA
CDR3 protein: CASSQDWNEQFF
CDR3 DNA: TGTGCCAGCAGCCAAGACTGGAATGAGCAGTTCTTC

V gene: TRBV18
CDR3 length: 14
J gene: TRBJ2-7
D gene: TRBD1
clone size: few
CDR3 protein: CASSSGTGSYEQYF
CDR3 DNA: TGTGCCAGCTCATCCGGGACAGGGAGCTACGAGCAGTACTTC

V gene: TRBV20-1
CDR3 length: 14
J gene: TRBJ2-3
D gene: TRBD2
clone size: many
CDR3 protein: CSARRGAGRDTQYF
CDR3 DNA: TGCAGTGCTAGGCGGGGGGCCGGGAGAGATACGCAGTATTTT

V gene: TRBV7-2
CDR3 length: 13
J gene: TRBJ1-5
D gene: NA
clone size: NA
CDR3 protein: CASSSQGYQPQHF
CDR3 DNA: TGTGCCAGCAGCTCGCAGGGGTATCAGCCCCAGCATTTT

V gene: TRBV7-2
CDR3 length: 15
J gene: TRBJ1-3
D gene: NA
clone size: many
CDR3 protein: CASSFQFGAGNTIYF
CDR3 DNA: TGTGCCAGCAGCTTCCAGTTTGGGGCTGGAAACACCATATATTTT

V gene: TRBV5-1
CDR3 length: 14
J gene: TRBJ2-7
D gene: NA
clone size: NA
CDR3 protein: CASSWGQAVPEQYF
CDR3 DNA: TGCGCCAGCAGCTGGGGCCAGGCCGTGCCCGAGCAGTACTTC

V gene: TRBV20-1
CDR3 length: 13
J gene: TRBJ2-1
D gene: TRBD2
clone size: many
CDR3 protein: CSAMGGLYNEQFF
CDR3 DNA: TGCAGTGCTATGGGAGGGCTATACAATGAGCAGTTCTTC

V gene: TRBV2
CDR3 length: 17
J gene: TRBJ2-4
D gene: NA
clone size: few
CDR3 protein: CASSEVDPGRVKNIQYF
CDR3 DNA: TGTGCCAGCAGTGAAGTGGACCCGGGCCGGGTCAAAAACATTCAGTACTTC

V gene: TRBV11-2
CDR3 length: 14
J gene: TRBJ2-1
D gene: NA
clone size: few
CDR3 protein: CASSLERLVGEQFF
CDR3 DNA: TGTGCCAGCAGCTTAGAGCGACTAGTGGGTGAGCAGTTCTTC

V gene: TRBV7-8
CDR3 length: 15
J gene: TRBJ2-3
D gene: TRBD1
clone size: few
CDR3 protein: CASSVRQGAEDTQYF
CDR3 DNA: TGTGCCAGCAGCGTGCGACAGGGGGCAGAAGATACGCAGTATTTT

V gene: TRBV20-1
CDR3 length: 14
J gene: TRBJ2-1
D gene: NA
clone size: NA
CDR3 protein: CSARKVGGYNEQFF
CDR3 DNA: TGCAGTGCTAGAAAGGTTGGGGGATACAATGAGCAGTTCTTC

V gene: TRBV7-7
CDR3 length: 15
J gene: TRBJ2-2
D gene: NA
clone size: many
CDR3 protein: CASSSSRSNTGELFF
CDR3 DNA: TGTGCCAGCAGCTCCTCTCGGAGCAATACCGGGGAGTTGTTTTTT

V gene: TRBV27
CDR3 length: 14
J gene: TRBJ2-7
D gene: NA
clone size: NA
CDR3 protein: CASSLSAQGRRKYF
CDR3 DNA: TGTGCCAGCAGTTTATCGGCACAGGGACGGAGGAAGTACTTC

V gene: TRBV27
CDR3 length: 13
J gene: TRBJ2-7
D gene: NA
clone size: NA
CDR3 protein: CASSSEMGNEQYF
CDR3 DNA: TGTGCCAGCAGTTCCGAGATGGGTAACGAGCAGTACTTC

V gene: TRBV20-1
CDR3 length: 13
J gene: TRBJ2-1
D gene: TRBD2
clone size: few
CDR3 protein: CSADSGGADEQFF
CDR3 DNA: TGCAGTGCTGATAGCGGGGGGGCCGATGAGCAGTTCTTC

V gene: TRBV4-2
CDR3 length: 18
J gene: TRBJ2-4
D gene: TRBD2
clone size: NA
CDR3 protein: CASSQDSGGLAGGYIQYF
CDR3 DNA: TGTGCCAGCAGCCAAGATTCGGGTGGACTAGCGGGGGGATACATTCAGTACTTC

V gene: TRBV20-1
CDR3 length: 13
J gene: TRBJ1-2
D gene: NA
clone size: few
CDR3 protein: CSAIDRTNYGYTF
CDR3 DNA: TGCAGTGCTATCGACAGGACTAACTATGGCTACACCTTC

V gene: TRBV10-3
CDR3 length: 13
J gene: TRBJ2-3
D gene: TRBD1
clone size: few
CDR3 protein: CATTGDRTDTQYF
CDR3 DNA: TGTGCCACGACAGGGGATCGCACAGATACGCAGTATTTT

V gene: TRBV4-3
CDR3 length: 14
J gene: TRBJ2-3
D gene: NA
clone size: NA
CDR3 protein: CASSQNREGDTQYF
CDR3 DNA: TGCGCCAGCAGCCAGAACAGGGAAGGAGATACGCAGTATTTT

V gene: TRBV14
CDR3 length: 17
J gene: TRBJ2-5
D gene: NA
clone size: NA
CDR3 protein: CASSQAGLISGQETQYF
CDR3 DNA: TGTGCCAGCAGCCAAGCCGGACTCATTAGCGGCCAAGAGACCCAGTACTTC

V gene: TRBV18
CDR3 length: 14
J gene: TRBJ1-2
D gene: TRBD1
clone size: NA
CDR3 protein: CASSPGTGDYGYTF
CDR3 DNA: TGTGCCAGCTCACCCGGGACAGGGGACTATGGCTACACCTTC